Following are 3 T cell receptor beta chains from one sample sequenced in a study of T cells in narcolepsy. Using immunoSEQ multiplex PCR, the repertoire was profiled, and TCRdb retains in-frame clones only, with some absent. The sample includes approximately 30,000 clones, roughly 82% of them seen just once. Sequenced material: CD45RA- memory CD4+ T cells from PBMCs. Source of these receptors: a human donor with narcolepsy.

Notes on this clone: Within the sample, other DNA sequences also encode this same CDR3. The J gene is TRBJ1-2, the V gene TRBV27; tentative D call: TRBD1 (5 bases). Germline CDR1 reads MNHEY; CDR2 reads SMNVEV (reference sequence). This CDR3 has 13 residues. Trimming took 3 bases from V and 2 from J, leaving 7 bases between them. The CDR3 sequence is CASSFEGNYGYTF. In nucleotides, the CDR3 is TGTGCCAGCAGTTTCGAGGGGAACTATGGCTACACCTTC.

The sample holds one count of this clone. The gene calls are TRBV21-1 and TRBJ2-6; no check of the table's D call, TRBD2, against the DNA was made. TRBV21-1 is a pseudogene. The CDR3 extends over 14 amino acids. CDR3 in amino acids: CASSGRLGANVLTF. CDR3 DNA sequence: TGTGCCAGCAGCGGTAGACTTGGGGCCAACGTCCTGACTTTC.

CDR3 in amino acids: CSGKTVSSGNTIYF. Here the CDR3 DNA reads TGCAGCGGTAAGACAGTTAGCTCTGGAAACACCATATATTTT. The chain carries TRBV29-1 and TRBJ1-3; tentative D call: TRBD1 (5 bases). CDR1 and CDR2 (germline): SQVTM, ANQGSEA. The ends were cut back, 7 bases at V and 0 bases at J, with 13 bases in the middle. The CDR3 contains 14 residues.